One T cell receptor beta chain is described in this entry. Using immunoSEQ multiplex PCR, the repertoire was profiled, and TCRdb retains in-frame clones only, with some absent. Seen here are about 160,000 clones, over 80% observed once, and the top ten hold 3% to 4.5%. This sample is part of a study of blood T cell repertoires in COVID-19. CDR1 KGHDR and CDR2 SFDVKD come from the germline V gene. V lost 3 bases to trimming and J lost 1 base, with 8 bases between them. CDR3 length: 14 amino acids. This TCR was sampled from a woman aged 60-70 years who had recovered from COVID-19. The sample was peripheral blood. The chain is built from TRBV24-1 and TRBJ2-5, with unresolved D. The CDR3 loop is CATSDGVTQETQYF. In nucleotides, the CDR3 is TGTGCCACCAGTGATGGAGTCACCCAAGAGACCCAGTACTTC.